The table lists the clone carrying this T cell receptor (beta chain) with a few counts. Its antigen is unknown. Each CDR3 protein is one row after TCRdb ran MiXCR on the reads. The sample has a few hundred thousand distinct CDR3 sequences; about 34% are singletons. The data belong to a study of T cell repertoires in cytomegalovirus infection. Study as a whole: An indication of both CMV infection and matching HLA type came from public TCR beta signatures.

The length of the CDR3 is 13 residues. V was trimmed by 2 bases and J by 7 bases, leaving 9 bases between them. The germline V gene has CDR1 WNHNN and CDR2 SYGVQD (reference sequence). The rearrangement joins TRBV10-1 to TRBJ1-5; perhaps TRBD1 as D (6 bases). This sample comprised cultured PBMCs, obtained from culture after CMV antigen stimulation. This receptor was identified in a human donor in good health (CMV status not recorded). Some clones in this sample may be carry-over from other donors' samples. As DNA, the CDR3 is TGCGCCAGCAGTGAGGGGACATCCCAGCCCCAGCATTTT. This sequence encodes CASSEGTSQPQHF.